These 27 T cell receptor beta chains were sequenced from one sample in a study of T cell responses to AZD1222 COVID-19 vaccine. The table came from immunoSEQ multiplex PCR; TCRdb's copy has only in-frame clones and leaves some out. The table records under 200,000 clones, around nine tenths of them present only once. The sample in question was peripheral blood, obtained 28 days after the second dose of the MenACWY control vaccine. These receptors came from an adult who received the MenACWY meningococcal vaccine as a control.

This sequence joins TRBV23-1 and TRBJ1-5; possible D gene TRBD1, 6 bases. Being an ORF, TRBV23-1 has a function that is uncertain. V gave up 11 bases and J gave up 5 bases, with 13 bases separating them. This CDR3 has 12 amino acids. CDR3 residues: CAGGGPHQPQHF. CDR3 bases: TGCGCCGGGGGGGGCCCCCATCAGCCCCAGCATTTT.

This sequence joins TRBV7-2 and TRBJ2-7; 13 bases map to TRBD2. Germline values: CDR1 SGHTA, CDR2 FQGNSA. J gave up 3 bases and V 4 bases, and 9 bases lay outside the gene matches. CDR3 length: 17 amino acids. For the CDR3, the DNA is TGTGCCAGCAGCTGGCGGACTAGCGGGAGAAGGGTCTACGAGCAGTACTTC. This encodes CASSWRTSGRRVYEQYF.

The sample holds a few counts of this clone. The chain recombines TRBV28 with TRBJ2-7; no clear D gene. The V gene lost 2 bases and the J gene lost 3 bases, with 8 bases spanning the gap. This CDR3 region has 13 residues. Germline CDR1 is MDHEN and CDR2 is SYDVKM. CDR3 in amino acids: CASSLRAGYEQYF. DNA of the CDR3: TGTGCCAGCAGTTTAAGGGCCGGCTACGAGCAGTACTTC.

The chain is built from TRBV5-8 and TRBJ1-3; TRBD1 agrees at 9 bases. The CDR3 is 15 amino acids. The germline CDR1 and CDR2 sequences are SGHTS and YDEGEE. Trimming removed 4 bases from V and 4 bases from J; junction bases left unmatched: 6. CDR3 coding DNA: TGTGCCAGCAGCAAACAGGGGGCCCCCGGAAACACCATATATTTT. This codes for CASSKQGAPGNTIYF.

The chain carries TRBV5-1 and TRBJ1-2, with D unresolved. Germline V CDR1 and CDR2: SGHRS, YFSETQ. With 4 bases removed from V and 4 bases from J, the gap between germline ends came to 11 bases. The CDR3 is 13 amino acids. Written as DNA, the CDR3 is TGCGCCAGCAGCCTCGAGGGTAGCTATGGCTACACCTTC. As protein: CASSLEGSYGYTF.

The chain joins TRBV20-1 to TRBJ2-7; D might be TRBD2 (5 bases). V shed 6 bases and J shed 5 bases, with 11 bases lying between them. Germline CDR1 and CDR2: DFQATT and SNEGSKA (reference sequence). The CDR3 totals 11 residues. The CDR3 loop is CSALLANEQYF. The CDR3 nucleotides are TGCAGTGCGCTGCTAGCAAACGAGCAGTACTTC.

This chain joins TRBV19 and TRBJ2-7; 8 nucleotides agree with TRBD1. The CDR3 sequence is 14 residues long. Germline V gene sequence: CDR1 LNHDA, CDR2 SQIVND (reference sequence). The junction had 9 bases not matched to a gene; V was cut back by 5 bases and J by 6 bases. CDR3: CASSPRTGSLEQYF. The CDR3 DNA reads TGTGCCAGTAGTCCCAGGACAGGGTCCCTCGAGCAGTACTTC.

The chain is built from TRBV11-2 and TRBJ2-7; D is perhaps TRBD1 (5 bases). Trimming removed 6 bases at V and 3 bases at J, with 9 bases between. The CDR3 is 12 amino acids. Germline V CDR1 and CDR2: SGHAT, FQNNGV. This CDR3 reads CASRSDSYEQYF. CDR3 coding DNA: TGTGCCAGCAGATCAGACAGCTACGAGCAGTACTTC.

This clone was recorded once. The gene calls are TRBV4-3 and TRBJ2-2; 13 bases match TRBD2. CDR1 is LGHNA, CDR2 YSLEER, per germline. CDR3 length: 19 amino acids. The ends lost 3 bases at V and 5 bases at J; junction bases unmatched: 12. The CDR3 loop reads CASSHGQIGLAGATGELFF. CDR3 in DNA: TGCGCCAGCAGCCACGGACAGATCGGACTAGCGGGAGCGACCGGGGAGCTGTTTTTT.

The chain has TRBV7-3 and TRBJ2-3, with D possibly matching TRBD1 (7 bases). This CDR3 has 17 amino acids. From germline, CDR1 is SGHTA and CDR2 FQGTGA. The germline V and J ends were trimmed by 2 bases and 2 bases, with 17 bases remaining between them. Written as DNA, the CDR3 is TGTGCCAGCAGCTTACTAGGCGGGACAGAAATCACAGATACGCAGTATTTT. Translating gives CASSLLGGTEITDTQYF.

J is TRBJ1-6 and V is TRBV28, with 9 bases that match TRBD1. The CDR3 is made up of 15 amino acids. CDR1 is MDHEN and CDR2 is SYDVKM in the germline V gene. J lost 6 bases, V lost 3 bases, and 3 bases had no gene match. CDR3 DNA sequence: TGTGCCAGCAGTTTTCGGGACAGGGTTAATTCACCCCTCCACTTT. As protein: CASSFRDRVNSPLHF.

J is TRBJ2-7 and V is TRBV11-2, with TRBD2 matching 7 bases. The V and J ends lost 3 bases and 3 bases, in that order; junction bases with no gene match: 2. Germline V gives CDR1 SGHAT, CDR2 FQNNGV. This CDR3 has 13 residues. For the CDR3, the DNA is TGTGCCAGCAGCTTGGGAGGGGTCTACGAGCAGTACTTC. Translation gives CASSLGGVYEQYF. Variable domain in full (rest from reference TRBV11-2 and TRBJ2-7): EAGVAQSPRYKIIEKRQSVAFWCNPISGHATLYWYQQILGQGPKLLIQFQNNGVVDDSQLPKDRFSAERLKGVDSTLKIQPAKLEDSAVYLCASSLGGVYEQYFGPGTRLTVT.

V usage is TRBV11-1 and J usage is TRBJ1-1, with D unresolved. Trimming shortened V by 1 base and J by 1 base, and 7 bases separated the two germline ends. Looked up from germline, CDR1 is SGHAT and CDR2 is FQDESV (reference sequence). This CDR3 has 14 amino acids. The DNA for the CDR3 is TGTGCCAGCAGCTTAGAATGGAGGAACACTGAAGCTTTCTTT. The encoded protein is CASSLEWRNTEAFF.

The chain joins TRBV28 to TRBJ2-7, with D perhaps matching TRBD2 (5 bases). The CDR3 consists of 16 residues. The V end was cut by 7 bases, the J end by 6 bases, with 25 bases between. The V gene's germline CDR1 is MDHEN and CDR2 SYDVKM. CDR3 nucleotides: TGTGCCAGCACCCCCCCGGCGGGCCCACCTCTTGGCGAGCAGTACTTC. Translation gives CASTPPAGPPLGEQYF.

This clone has a handful of counts. V usage is TRBV7-9 and J usage is TRBJ2-7; the match to TRBD1 covers 8 bases. CDR1 SEHNR and CDR2 FQNEAQ come from the germline V gene (reference sequence). The trim removed 0 bases at V and 5 bases at J, leaving 3 bases unmatched. There are 14 residues in the CDR3. Here the CDR3 reads CASSLAQGADEQYF. The CDR3 nucleotides read TGTGCCAGCAGCTTAGCCCAGGGGGCTGACGAGCAGTACTTC.

The chain links TRBV6-1 to TRBJ1-1; tentatively, D is TRBD1 (6 bases). This CDR3 comprises 15 residues. Germline CDR1 MNHNS, CDR2 SASEGT. V gave up 2 bases and J gave up 4 bases, with 14 bases separating them. DNA for the CDR3: TGTGCCAGCAGTGAATTGGGCAGGGGTAGCACTGAAGCTTTCTTT. Amino acid sequence: CASSELGRGSTEAFF.

The chain carries TRBV2 and TRBJ2-1, with D maybe TRBD2 (6 bases). The V gene lost 1 base and the J gene lost 6 bases, with 13 bases spanning the gap. CDR1 and CDR2 from the germline V gene are SNHLY and FYNNEI. This CDR3 region has 15 residues. CDR3 nucleotides: TGTGCCAGCAGTGAAGTGGTAGCGGCTACCAATGAGCAGTTCTTC. It translates to CASSEVVAATNEQFF.

V and J are TRBV28 and TRBJ1-6; D may be TRBD1 (5 bases). The CDR3 consists of 15 residues. Germline CDR1 and CDR2: MDHEN and SYDVKM. Between the trimmed V and J ends, which lost 1 base and 7 bases, there was a span of 11 bases. The CDR3 region has the DNA TGTGCCAGCAGTTTATCGGGGGGGAGGAATTCACCCCTCCACTTT. It encodes CASSLSGGRNSPLHF.

The V and J genes are TRBV4-3 and TRBJ2-3; 11 nucleotides align to TRBD1. Germline values: CDR1 LGHNA, CDR2 YSLEER. The CDR3 extends over 18 amino acids. The J segment lost 3 bases and the V segment lost 0 bases, leaving 8 bases of the junction unmatched. The CDR3, as DNA: TGCGCCAGCAGCCAAGATAGGGGGACAGGGGGTCGGACAGATACGCAGTATTTT. Translated: CASSQDRGTGGRTDTQYF.

This chain uses TRBV5-1 with TRBJ2-2, with D possibly TRBD2 on 6 matching bases. There are 13 residues in the CDR3. The germline V and J ends were trimmed by 0 bases and 6 bases, with 6 bases remaining between them. Germline V gene data show CDR1 as SGHRS and CDR2 as YFSETQ. CDR3 nucleotides: TGCGCCAGCAGCTTGGAGCGGGCCGGGGAGCTGTTTTTT. Translated, it gives CASSLERAGELFF.

This chain uses TRBV28 with TRBJ1-1, with D hard to call. This CDR3 is built from 13 residues. Trimming cost V 2 bases and J 6 bases, with 10 bases left between them. From germline, CDR1 is MDHEN and CDR2 SYDVKM. CDR3 DNA: TGTGCCAGCAGTTTAACATCAGTCCCTGAAGCTTTCTTT. Translating gives CASSLTSVPEAFF.

V usage is TRBV5-4 and J usage is TRBJ2-5, with D maybe TRBD1 (6 bases). V was clipped by 3 bases and J by 3 bases, with 18 bases between them. Per germline, CDR1 SGHNT and CDR2 YYREEE (reference sequence). CDR3 length: 16 amino acids. CDR3 residues: CASSSQGSIREETQYF. The CDR3, as DNA: TGTGCCAGCAGCTCCCAGGGGAGTATTAGGGAAGAGACCCAGTACTTC.

The rearrangement joins TRBV5-1 to TRBJ2-1, with TRBD2 identical over 9 bases. The CDR3 extends over 15 amino acids. After removal of 2 bases from V and 9 bases from J, the junction contained 9 bases not matched to a gene. CDR1 and CDR2 from the germline V gene are SGHRS and YFSETQ. In DNA, the CDR3 is TGCGCCAGCAGCTTAGTGGCGGGAGGGCGAGGTGAGCAGTTCTTC. As protein: CASSLVAGGRGEQFF.

The chain is built from TRBV27 and TRBJ1-5; no clear D. With 2 bases removed from V and 4 bases from J, the gap between germline ends came to 6 bases. Germline V gene lookup returns CDR1 MNHEY and CDR2 SMNVEV (reference sequence). The CDR3 totals 13 residues. The CDR3 here is CASSLDGNQPQHF. DNA of the CDR3: TGTGCCAGCAGTTTAGACGGTAATCAGCCCCAGCATTTT.

The V and J genes are TRBV19 and TRBJ2-7, with 12 bases identical to TRBD2. The junction had 7 bases not matched to a gene; V was cut back by 4 bases and J by 0 bases. The germline CDR1 and CDR2 sequences are LNHDA and SQIVND (reference sequence). The CDR3 loop spans 17 amino acids. The CDR3 DNA follows: TGTGCCAGTAGTAGAGCGGGACTAGCGGGCCGCTCCTACGAGCAGTACTTC. It codes for CASSRAGLAGRSYEQYF.

The J gene is TRBJ1-1, the V gene TRBV6-5, with a weak D call TRBD1 (6 bases). CDR1 and CDR2 from the germline V gene are MNHEY and SVGAGI. V lost 9 bases, J lost 3 bases, and 17 bases lay in between. CDR3 length equals 14 residues. CDR3: CASQAQGGYTEAFF. CDR3 in DNA: TGTGCCAGTCAGGCACAGGGAGGGTACACTGAAGCTTTCTTT.

This chain uses TRBV28 with TRBJ1-1; TRBD1 is a possible D gene (6 bases). The CDR3 runs to 14 residues. V lost 5 bases and J 7 bases, leaving 17 bases between the germline ends. Germline V CDR1 and CDR2: MDHEN, SYDVKM. The DNA for the CDR3 is TGTGCCAGCAGTAGCTTTTCGGGGGGCCGTGAAGCTTTCTTT. Amino acids: CASSSFSGGREAFF.